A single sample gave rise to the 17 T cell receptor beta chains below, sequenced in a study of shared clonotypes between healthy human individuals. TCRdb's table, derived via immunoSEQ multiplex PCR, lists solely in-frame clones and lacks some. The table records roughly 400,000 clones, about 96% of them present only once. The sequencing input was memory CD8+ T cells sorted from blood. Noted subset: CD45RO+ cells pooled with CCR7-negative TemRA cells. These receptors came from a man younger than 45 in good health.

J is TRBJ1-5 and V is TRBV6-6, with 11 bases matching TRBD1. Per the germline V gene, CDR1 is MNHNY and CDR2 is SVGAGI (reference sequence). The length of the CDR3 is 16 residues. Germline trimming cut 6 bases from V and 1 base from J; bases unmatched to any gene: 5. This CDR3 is CASRVGDRGSNQPQHF. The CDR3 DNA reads TGTGCCAGCAGGGTAGGGGACAGGGGGAGCAATCAGCCCCAGCATTTT.

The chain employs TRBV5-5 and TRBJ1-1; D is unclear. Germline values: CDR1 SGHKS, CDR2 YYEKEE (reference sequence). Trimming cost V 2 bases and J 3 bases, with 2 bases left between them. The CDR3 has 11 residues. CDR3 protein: CASSLDTEAFF. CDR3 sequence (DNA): TGTGCCAGCAGCTTAGACACTGAAGCTTTCTTT.

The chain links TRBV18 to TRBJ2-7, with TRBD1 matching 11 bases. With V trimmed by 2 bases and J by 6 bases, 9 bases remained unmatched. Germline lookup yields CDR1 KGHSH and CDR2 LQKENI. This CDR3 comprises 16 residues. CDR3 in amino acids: CASSPMNGQGAGEQYF. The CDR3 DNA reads TGTGCCAGCTCACCAATGAACGGACAGGGGGCGGGCGAGCAGTACTTC.

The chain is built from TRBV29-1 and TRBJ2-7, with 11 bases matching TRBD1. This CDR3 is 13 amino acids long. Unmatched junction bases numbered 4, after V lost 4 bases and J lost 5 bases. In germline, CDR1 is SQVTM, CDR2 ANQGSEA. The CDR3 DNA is TGCAGCGTTGGGGGGACAGGGGGACACGAGCAGTACTTC. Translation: CSVGGTGGHEQYF.

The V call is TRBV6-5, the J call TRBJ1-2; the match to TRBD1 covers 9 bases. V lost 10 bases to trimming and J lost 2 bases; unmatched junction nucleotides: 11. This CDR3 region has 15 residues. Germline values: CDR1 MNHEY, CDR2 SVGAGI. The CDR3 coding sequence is TGTGCCACAACTTTACAGGGGGCGTTGAACTATGGCTACACCTTC. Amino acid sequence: CATTLQGALNYGYTF.

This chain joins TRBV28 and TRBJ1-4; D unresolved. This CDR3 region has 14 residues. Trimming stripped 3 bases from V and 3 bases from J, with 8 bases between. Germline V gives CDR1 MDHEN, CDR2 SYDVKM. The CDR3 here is CASSFLHSNEKLFF. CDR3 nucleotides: TGTGCCAGCAGTTTCCTCCACTCTAATGAAAAACTGTTTTTT.

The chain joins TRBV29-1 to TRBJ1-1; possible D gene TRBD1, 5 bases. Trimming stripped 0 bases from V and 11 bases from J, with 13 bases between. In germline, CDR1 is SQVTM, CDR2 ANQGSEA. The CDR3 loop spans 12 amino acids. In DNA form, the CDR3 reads TGCAGCGTTGAAGAAAGAGGGACGGGGGCTTTCTTT. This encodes CSVEERGTGAFF.

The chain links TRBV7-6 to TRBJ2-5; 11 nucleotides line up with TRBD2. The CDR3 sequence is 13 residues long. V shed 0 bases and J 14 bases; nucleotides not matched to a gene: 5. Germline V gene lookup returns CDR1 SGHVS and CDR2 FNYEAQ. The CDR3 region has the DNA TGTGCCAGCAGCTTAGCTAGCGGGGGGGGAGAATACTTC. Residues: CASSLASGGGEYF.

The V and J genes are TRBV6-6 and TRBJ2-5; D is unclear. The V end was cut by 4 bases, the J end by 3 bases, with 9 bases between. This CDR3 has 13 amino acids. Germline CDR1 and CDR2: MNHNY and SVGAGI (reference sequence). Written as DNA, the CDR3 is TGTGCCAGCAGTTCGTATACCAAAGAGACCCAGTACTTC. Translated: CASSSYTKETQYF.

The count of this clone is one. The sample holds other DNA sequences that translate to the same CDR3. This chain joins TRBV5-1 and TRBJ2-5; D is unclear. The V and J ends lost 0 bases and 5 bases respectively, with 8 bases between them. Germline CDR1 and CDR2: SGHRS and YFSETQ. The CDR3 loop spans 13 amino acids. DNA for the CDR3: TGCGCCAGCAGCTTGGGACCTGGGGAGACCCAGTACTTC. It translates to CASSLGPGETQYF.

CDR3 amino acids: CASSLLRALGARWDTQYF. DNA of the CDR3: TGTGCCAGCAGCCTGCTAAGGGCGTTGGGCGCGAGATGGGATACGCAGTATTTT. The V gene is TRBV7-8, the J gene TRBJ2-3; D unclear. CDR3 length equals 18 residues. Germline lookup yields CDR1 SGHVS and CDR2 FQNEAQ. Trimming cost V 5 bases and J 6 bases, with 27 bases left between them.

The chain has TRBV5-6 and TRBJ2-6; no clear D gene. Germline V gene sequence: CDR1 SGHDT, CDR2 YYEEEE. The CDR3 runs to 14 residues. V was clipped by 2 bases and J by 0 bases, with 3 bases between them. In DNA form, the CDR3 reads TGTGCCAGCAGCTTCCGCTCTGGGGCCAACGTCCTGACTTTC. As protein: CASSFRSGANVLTF. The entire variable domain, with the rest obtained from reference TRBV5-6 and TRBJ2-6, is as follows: DAGVTQSPTHLIKTRGQQVTLRCSPKSGHDTVSWYQQALGQGPQFIFQYYEEEERQRGNFPDRFSGHQFPNYSSELNVNALLLGDSALYLCASSFRSGANVLTFGAGSRLTVL.

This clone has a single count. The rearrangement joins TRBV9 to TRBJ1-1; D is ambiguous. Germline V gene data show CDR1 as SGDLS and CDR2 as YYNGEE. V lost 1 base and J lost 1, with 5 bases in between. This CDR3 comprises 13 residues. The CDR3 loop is CASSVQENTEAFF. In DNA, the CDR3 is TGTGCCAGCAGCGTACAGGAGAACACTGAAGCTTTCTTT.

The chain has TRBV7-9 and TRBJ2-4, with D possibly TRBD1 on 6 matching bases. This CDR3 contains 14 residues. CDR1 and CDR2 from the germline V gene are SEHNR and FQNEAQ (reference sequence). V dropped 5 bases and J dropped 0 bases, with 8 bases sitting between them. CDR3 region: CASSPGVAKNIQYF. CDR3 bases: TGTGCCAGCAGCCCAGGGGTAGCCAAAAACATTCAGTACTTC.

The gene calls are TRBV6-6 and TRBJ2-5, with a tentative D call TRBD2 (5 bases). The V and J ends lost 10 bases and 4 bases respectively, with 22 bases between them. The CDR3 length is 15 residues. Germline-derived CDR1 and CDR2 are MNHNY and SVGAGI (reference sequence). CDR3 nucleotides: TGTGCCACCAGAGCAGAGGACTTTCCCGGAGAGACCCAGTACTTC. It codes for CATRAEDFPGETQYF.

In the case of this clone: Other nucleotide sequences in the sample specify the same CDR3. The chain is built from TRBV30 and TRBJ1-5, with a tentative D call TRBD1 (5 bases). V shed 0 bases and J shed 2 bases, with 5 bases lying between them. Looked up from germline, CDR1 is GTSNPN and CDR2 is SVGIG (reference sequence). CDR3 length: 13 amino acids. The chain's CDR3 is CAWSVGGNQPQHF. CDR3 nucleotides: TGTGCCTGGAGTGTGGGGGGCAATCAGCCCCAGCATTTT. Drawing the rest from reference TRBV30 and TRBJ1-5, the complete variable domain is SQTIHQWPATLVQPVGSPLSLECTVEGTSNPNLYWYRQAAGRGLQLLFYSVGIGQISSEVPQNLSASRPQDRQFILSSKKLLLSDSGFYLCAWSVGGNQPQHFGDGTRLSIL.

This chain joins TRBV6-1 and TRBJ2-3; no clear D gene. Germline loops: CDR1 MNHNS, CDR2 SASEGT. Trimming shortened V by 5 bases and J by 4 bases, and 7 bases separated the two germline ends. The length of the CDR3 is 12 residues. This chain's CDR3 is CASSPLSDTQYF. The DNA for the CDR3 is TGTGCCAGCAGTCCCCTATCAGATACGCAGTATTTT.